Below, one TCR beta chain is given with its context. These data originate in a study of monozygotic twins with inflammatory bowel disease. TCRdb re-called the 5' RACE reads and gives one entry per CDR3 protein, without DNA. Here the sample table reports fewer than 550,000 distinct CDR3 sequences. The CDR3 extends over 16 amino acids. The germline V gene has CDR1 LGHDT and CDR2 YNNKEL (reference sequence). The chain uses TRBV3-1 and TRBJ2-1; TCRdb's D call of TRBD2 is untestable without DNA. This TCR was recovered from a human donor with ulcerative colitis or Crohn's disease, or a healthy co-twin of an affected twin (not recorded which). The sequenced material came from blood. CDR3 residues: CASSQDLAGTFNEQFF.